The 22 T cell receptor beta chains given below trace back to one sample, sequenced in a study of cytotoxic CD8 clonotypes in ibrutinib-treated CLL. Only in-frame clones appear in the TCRdb table, and some are missing; sequencing was by immunoSEQ multiplex PCR. The sample lists about 140,000 clones, roughly 80% occurring once. The specimen comprised PBMCs, sampled after 12 months of ibrutinib treatment. The receptors stem from a human donor with chronic lymphocytic leukemia.

This clone was counted once. The rearrangement links TRBV5-1 to TRBJ2-5, with TRBD2 matching over 13 bases. V dropped 0 bases and J dropped 4; count of bases not matched to a gene: 9. Per germline, CDR1 SGHRS and CDR2 YFSETQ. The CDR3 consists of 18 residues. The CDR3 here is CASSLDGLAGVTGETQYF. The CDR3 DNA follows: TGCGCCAGCAGCTTGGACGGACTAGCGGGAGTGACGGGAGAGACCCAGTACTTC.

This clone was recorded once. The chain uses TRBV9 and TRBJ1-4, with 12 nucleotides matching TRBD1. The V segment lost 3 bases and the J segment 4 bases; nucleotides outside the gene matches: 10. There are 18 residues in the CDR3. Germline V CDR1 and CDR2: SGDLS, YYNGEE. CDR3 sequence (DNA): TGTGCCAGCAGCGCGGGGACAGGGGGCGCTTACAATAATGAAAAACTGTTTTTT. It encodes CASSAGTGGAYNNEKLFF.

The chain combines TRBV28 with TRBJ2-5; 7 bases line up with TRBD2. The ends lost 5 bases at V and 5 bases at J; junction bases unmatched: 8. The CDR3 length is 14 residues. Germline V gene lookup returns CDR1 MDHEN and CDR2 SYDVKM. CDR3 region: CASSGRDYLETQYF. Written as DNA, the CDR3 is TGTGCCAGCAGTGGGAGGGACTACCTTGAGACCCAGTACTTC. Together with reference TRBV28 and TRBJ2-5, the CDR3 gives the full variable domain: DVKVTQSSRYLVKRTGEKVFLECVQDMDHENMFWYRQDPGLGLRLIYFSYDVKMKEKGDIPEGYSVSREKKERFSLILESASTNQTSMYLCASSGRDYLETQYFGPGTRLLVL.

This sequence joins TRBV28 and TRBJ1-2; D is uncertain. The V gene lost 2 bases and the J gene lost 5 bases, with 12 bases spanning the gap. Germline CDR1 is MDHEN and CDR2 is SYDVKM. This CDR3 region has 14 residues. The CDR3 region has the DNA TGTGCCAGCAGTTTAAGTCTGGGGTATTATGGCTACACCTTC. Protein: CASSLSLGYYGYTF.

The chain couples TRBV7-8 to TRBJ1-1; D is undetermined. The CDR3 extends over 13 amino acids. With 7 bases removed from V and 4 bases from J, the gap between germline ends came to 13 bases. Germline values: CDR1 SGHVS, CDR2 FQNEAQ. CDR3: CASKPPVGTEAFF. Here the CDR3 DNA reads TGTGCCAGCAAACCACCGGTCGGCACTGAAGCTTTCTTT.

The V call is TRBV7-9, the J call TRBJ2-3; TRBD2 is a possible D gene (6 bases). The CDR3 runs to 17 residues. Deletions cut 3 bases from V and 4 bases from J, with 20 bases between. Germline CDR1 and CDR2: SEHNR and FQNEAQ (reference sequence). The CDR3 sequence: CASSLEARPSSADTQYF. CDR3 nucleotide sequence: TGTGCCAGCAGCTTGGAGGCCCGCCCGTCTAGCGCAGATACGCAGTATTTT. The entire variable domain, with the rest obtained from reference TRBV7-9 and TRBJ2-3, is as follows: DTGVSQNPRHKITKRGQNVTFRCDPISEHNRLYWYRQTLGQGPEFLTYFQNEAQLEKSRLLSDRFSAERPKGSFSTLEIQRTEQGDSAMYLCASSLEARPSSADTQYFGPGTRLTVL.

This chain joins TRBV7-9 and TRBJ2-1; TRBD2 aligns across 11 bases. Germline V lookup: CDR1 SEHNR, CDR2 FQNEAQ (reference sequence). V shed 5 bases, J shed 6 bases, and the junction held 9 bases outside the gene matches. The CDR3 runs 16 residues. The CDR3 sequence is CASSPPGLAVSNEQFF. The DNA of the CDR3 is TGTGCCAGCAGCCCCCCGGGACTAGCGGTCTCCAATGAGCAGTTCTTC. Combining the CDR3 with reference TRBV7-9 and TRBJ2-1 gives the whole variable domain DTGVSQNPRHKITKRGQNVTFRCDPISEHNRLYWYRQTLGQGPEFLTYFQNEAQLEKSRLLSDRFSAERPKGSFSTLEIQRTEQGDSAMYLCASSPPGLAVSNEQFFGPGTRLTVL.

The chain is built from TRBV21-1 and TRBJ2-5; TRBD1 reflects the table's D call only, with no check against the DNA. TRBV21-1 constitutes a pseudogene. This CDR3 region has 19 residues. In DNA form, the CDR3 reads TGTGCCAGCAGCAAACCCGGCGCGCCGACGTCGACAATTGATCAGACCCAGTACTTC. Its translation: CASSKPGAPTSTIDQTQYF.

V usage is TRBV6-1 and J usage is TRBJ1-6; no clear D gene. V lost 8 bases, J lost 5 bases, and 13 bases lay in between. Germline CDR1 is MNHNS and CDR2 is SASEGT. The CDR3 has 14 amino acids. The DNA of the CDR3 is TGTGCCAGCCTCGGGAAACAGCATAATTCACCCCTCCACTTT. It specifies CASLGKQHNSPLHF.

The rearrangement joins TRBV10-3 to TRBJ2-7; 10 nucleotides match TRBD2. Germline-derived CDR1 and CDR2 are ENHRY and SYGVKD. V dropped 7 bases and J dropped 5; count of bases not matched to a gene: 8. The CDR3 runs 14 residues. CDR3 loop: CAINPGTSVDEQYF. As DNA, the CDR3 is TGTGCCATCAACCCCGGGACTAGCGTCGACGAGCAGTACTTC.

The V gene is TRBV7-2, the J gene TRBJ2-3; 12 bases are a match to TRBD2. V dropped 1 base and J dropped 1; count of bases not matched to a gene: 0. From germline, CDR1 is SGHTA and CDR2 FQGNSA. The CDR3 is made up of 16 amino acids. Here the CDR3 DNA reads TGTGCCAGCAGCTTAGGACTAGCGGGAGGCACAGATACGCAGTATTTT. This sequence encodes CASSLGLAGGTDTQYF.

The chain carries TRBV15 and TRBJ1-3; D gene ambiguous. CDR1 LNHNV and CDR2 YYDKDF come from the germline V gene (reference sequence). V lost 3 bases to trimming and J lost 0 bases, with 12 bases between them. The CDR3 totals 16 residues. The CDR3 nucleotides read TGTGCCACCAGCAGTATACAAGACTACTCTGGAAACACCATATATTTT. This sequence encodes CATSSIQDYSGNTIYF.

For the CDR3, the DNA is TGTGCCTGGAGTGTACTTGGGGGCTGGAACACTGAAGCTTTCTTT. Translating it yields CAWSVLGGWNTEAFF. The chain employs TRBV30 and TRBJ1-1; D is perhaps TRBD1 (6 bases). Trimming shortened V by 0 bases and J by 1 base, and 12 bases separated the two germline ends. The germline gives CDR1 GTSNPN, CDR2 SVGIG (reference sequence). The CDR3 runs 15 residues.

V usage is TRBV11-3 and J usage is TRBJ2-5; D is ambiguous. The germline V and J ends were trimmed by 1 base and 7 bases, with 4 bases remaining between them. The CDR3 extends over 11 amino acids. The germline V gene has CDR1 SGHNT and CDR2 YENEEA. The CDR3 loop is CASSLGGTQYF. The CDR3 nucleotides are TGTGCCAGCAGCTTAGGGGGGACCCAGTACTTC.

The rearrangement joins TRBV20-1 to TRBJ2-4, with 7 bases matching TRBD1. The CDR3 contains 11 residues. In germline, CDR1 is DFQATT, CDR2 SNEGSKA (reference sequence). The trim removed 3 bases at V and 9 bases at J, leaving 2 bases unmatched. DNA of the CDR3: TGCAGTGCTAGTCCAGGGGGCATTCAGTACTTC. This gives the protein CSASPGGIQYF.

This clone has a handful of counts. CDR3 in amino acids: CASSFGRNYEQYF. CDR3 nucleotides: TGTGCCAGCAGTTTCGGTAGGAACTACGAGCAGTACTTC. The genes are TRBV28 and TRBJ2-7; no reliable D call. Germline loops: CDR1 MDHEN, CDR2 SYDVKM. The CDR3 spans 13 residues. Trimming left V 3 bases short and J 3 bases short, with 9 bases between. Together with reference TRBV28 and TRBJ2-7, the CDR3 gives the full variable domain: DVKVTQSSRYLVKRTGEKVFLECVQDMDHENMFWYRQDPGLGLRLIYFSYDVKMKEKGDIPEGYSVSREKKERFSLILESASTNQTSMYLCASSFGRNYEQYFGPGTRLTVT.

The J gene is TRBJ1-4, the V gene TRBV7-2; D not certain. Germline-derived CDR1 and CDR2 are SGHTA and FQGNSA. V was pared by 2 bases and J by 8 bases, with 6 bases between. The CDR3 extends over 12 amino acids. The CDR3 reads CASSLTPEKLFF. The CDR3, as DNA: TGTGCCAGCAGCTTAACGCCAGAAAAACTGTTTTTT.

The J gene is TRBJ1-3, the V gene TRBV4-2, with TRBD1 identical over 7 bases. This CDR3 is 15 amino acids long. The germline gives CDR1 LGHNA, CDR2 YNFKEQ. Germline trimming cut 1 base from V and 2 bases from J; bases unmatched to any gene: 2. CDR3 loop: CASSQVTGAGNTIYF. The DNA for the CDR3 is TGTGCCAGCAGCCAAGTTACAGGGGCTGGAAACACCATATATTTT.

V usage is TRBV5-5 and J usage is TRBJ2-7; 9 bases are shared with TRBD2. Trimming took 2 bases from V and 3 from J; bases not matched to a gene: 12. Germline CDR1 SGHKS, CDR2 YYEKEE (reference sequence). The CDR3 is made up of 17 amino acids. This CDR3 is CASSFRGGAGGYYEQYF. The CDR3, as DNA: TGTGCCAGCAGCTTCAGGGGTGGAGCGGGAGGCTACTACGAGCAGTACTTC. The full variable domain, its missing parts supplied by reference TRBV5-5 and TRBJ2-7, is DAGVTQSPTHLIKTRGQQVTLRCSPISGHKSVSWYQQVLGQGPQFIFQYYEKEERGRGNFPDRFSARQFPNYSSELNVNALLLGDSALYLCASSFRGGAGGYYEQYFGPGTRLTVT.

This rearrangement joins TRBV27 to TRBJ2-2, with D perhaps TRBD1 (6 bases). The CDR3 is 16 amino acids. Trimming removed 1 base at V and 4 bases at J, with 13 bases between. CDR1 is MNHEY, CDR2 SMNVEV, per germline (reference sequence). In DNA, the CDR3 is TGTGCCAGCAGTTTATTGGACGTAGGGGGCACCGGGGAGCTGTTTTTT. Translating gives CASSLLDVGGTGELFF.

The chain recombines TRBV2 with TRBJ2-5, with no clear D. V dropped 2 bases and J dropped 5 bases, with 9 bases sitting between them. The CDR3 loop spans 13 amino acids. The germline V gene has CDR1 SNHLY and CDR2 FYNNEI. The CDR3: CASSELGRETQYF. CDR3 nucleotides: TGTGCCAGCAGTGAATTAGGCAGGGAGACCCAGTACTTC.

Here the CDR3 DNA reads TGTGCCAGCAGCGCGTTCAACGTCCTGACTTTC. Translating it yields CASSAFNVLTF. The chain employs TRBV11-3 and TRBJ2-6; D not resolved. Trimming took off 5 bases at V and 9 bases at J, with 5 bases between the two ends. The CDR3 covers 11 residues. CDR1 and CDR2 from the germline V gene are SGHNT and YENEEA.